This TCR beta chain was recovered during a study of tumor and adjacent non-tumor tissue in lung cancer. Across the whole study: On average, productive TCRbeta reads reached about 4.17 million per sample.

As for this clonotype: What it binds is not known. This may be a read error: a much more frequent sequence differs by one nucleotide.

Points from the study as a whole: Shorter survival was associated with higher TCR diversity in tumors.

TCRbeta libraries were built with three rounds of nested PCR, modified from ARM-PCR. TCRdb itself ran the multiplex PCR reads through MiXCR, one entry per CDR3 protein. The sample has 65,000 to 95,000 distinct CDR3 sequences; 80% to 85% are singletons. RNA was extracted from bulk tissue without any cell sorting. Between August and November 2014, newly diagnosed, chemotherapy-naive lung cancer patients underwent thoracic surgery in China. The sequenced material came from lung tumor tissue. This TCR came from a woman between 45 and 60 years old with non-small cell lung cancer.

In nucleotides, the CDR3 is TGTGCCAGCAGCTTATATGGTAGCGGGAGCAATGAGCAGATCTTC. This sequence encodes CASSLYGSGSNEQIF. This rearrangement joins TRBV7-2 to TRBJ2-1, with 9 bases lining up with TRBD2. This CDR3 is built from 15 residues. Germline CDR1 SGHTA, CDR2 FQGNSA.